What follows is one TCR beta chain and its context. As yet, its antigen is unknown. These data belong to a study of cytomegalovirus exposure and HLA in healthy donors. On the study more broadly: T cells numbering about 200 million yielded some 110 million unique TCR beta sequences in an earlier analysis. For the approximately 360 genotyped donors, 75% to 90% fell within the Caucasian-associated ancestry cluster. Overall study results and limits: In a later analysis, V- and J-gene trimming of beta chains associated with a DCLRE1C missense variant, replicated independently. Among the CMV-associated chains, a few were confirmed in vitro as specific for CMV antigens.

The CDR3 loop spans 14 amino acids. The germline CDR1 and CDR2 sequences are SNHLY and FYNNEI. J was trimmed by 0 bases and V by 6 bases; bases with no gene match: 4. In the PCR, 60 Vbeta and 13 Jbeta primers were used. The method was immunoSEQ multiplex PCR; TCRdb's version includes in-frame clones alone and lacks a portion of them. Here the sample spans about 160,000 clones, about 80% being singletons. The material sequenced was PBMCs. This TCR derives from a man aged 18 to 30 in good health and CMV-seropositive. The chain employs TRBV2 and TRBJ2-7; 8 bases line up with TRBD1. CDR3 protein: CASRGTGASYEQYF. In DNA, the CDR3 is TGTGCCAGCAGGGGGACAGGAGCCTCCTACGAGCAGTACTTC.